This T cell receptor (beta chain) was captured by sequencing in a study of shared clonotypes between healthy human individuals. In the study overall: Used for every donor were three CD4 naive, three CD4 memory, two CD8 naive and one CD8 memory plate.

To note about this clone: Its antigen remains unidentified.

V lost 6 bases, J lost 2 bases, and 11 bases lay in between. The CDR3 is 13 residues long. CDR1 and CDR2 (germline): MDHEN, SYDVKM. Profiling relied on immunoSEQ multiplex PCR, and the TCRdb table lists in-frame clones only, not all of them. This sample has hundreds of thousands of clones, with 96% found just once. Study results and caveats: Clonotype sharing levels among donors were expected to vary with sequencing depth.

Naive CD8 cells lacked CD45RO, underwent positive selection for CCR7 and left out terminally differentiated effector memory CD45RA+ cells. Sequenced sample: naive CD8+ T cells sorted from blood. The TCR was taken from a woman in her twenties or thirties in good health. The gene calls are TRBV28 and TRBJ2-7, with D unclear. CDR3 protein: CASRPPRAYEQYF. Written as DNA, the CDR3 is TGTGCCAGCAGACCCCCCAGAGCCTACGAGCAGTACTTC.